Included here is one T cell receptor (beta chain) sequence, with context. This clone was seen once. Its specific antigen is unknown. Base quality data are lacking; no much larger clone is found one base away. Donors were healthy HIV-negative adults with no recently reported acute infections or vaccinations. All donors were Caucasian adults living in Nashville, Tennessee, USA. Magnetic negative selection was used to enrich CD4+ T cells, after which naive cells were positively selected on CD45RA and the negative fraction became the memory subset. Blood was obtained by leukapheresis, after which PBMCs were separated by Ficoll-Histopaque density gradient centrifugation and cryopreserved in liquid nitrogen vapor phase. Purity and quantity of every magnetically sorted T cell population were checked by analytical flow cytometry. Genomic DNA was isolated from every sorted fraction and measured by UV absorbance on a Nanodrop 2000c.

According to the germline V gene, CDR1 reads SGHTA and CDR2 reads FQGTGA. Trimming takes 2 bases from V and 4 bases from J, and the germline ends sit 15 bases apart. The CDR3 numbers 16 residues from cysteine through phenylalanine. Only the CDR3 part of the read is kept: 48 bases, read in frame from the first base. This sample is part of a study of shared clonotypes between healthy human individuals (dated by TCRdb to about 2020). For context, the study as a whole: A couple of women and a few men aged 18 to 49 years were included in the cohort. Each donor's leukapheresis produced roughly between roughly 0.9 and 9 billion PBMCs. For each donor, CD4 naive and CD4 memory were each run on three plates, CD8 naive on two plates, and CD8 memory on one plate. The study deeply sequenced blood TCR repertoires of 5 or 6 healthy adults to estimate repertoire size and the extent of clonotype sharing between individuals. To increase sequencing depth and limit assay-specific biases, different laboratories used diverse techniques to prepare libraries and sequence TCR repertoires. Paper-wide results and their limitations: Sampling was restricted to blood, and TCR repertoires in tissues likely differ from the TCR repertoires found in blood. Estimated clonotype richness was generally larger for naive than for memory subsets. Even with the large sequencing depth, rarefaction of the sorted-subset datasets indicated that sequencing was incomplete. Pairwise subsampling led to the expectation that sequencing depth would affect the degree of clonotype sharing among donors. Roughly 5% of naive CD4, 3.5% of naive CD8, approximately 2.2% of memory CD4, and about 0.4% of memory CD8 clonotypes were shared across four donors. Compared with non-shared clonotypes, the clonotypes found in all four sorted-subset donors had higher generation probabilities. The genetic and exposure-history diversity represented was limited by the small number of donors.

Using the deep immunoSEQ assay, multiplex PCR amplified TCR CDR3 regions from genomic DNA. Extracted genomic DNA from each cell subset was spread evenly across all wells of several immunoSEQ 96-well plates, with each plate serving as a replicate. For sorted subsets, approximately 0.2 ug of genomic DNA, equivalent to some 30,000 T cell genomes, went into each replicate PCR. Purified libraries were measured with a Qubit 3.0 fluorometer, size-checked on a Bioanalyzer 2100, and measured again with the KAPA Library Quantification kit. A separate single-read 150-cycle Illumina NextSeq 550 flow cell was used to sequence each immunoSEQ 96-well plate. In the paper's pipeline: Because only junctional sequences without quality scores were contained in the immunoSEQ output, filtering matching that applied to full-length reads could not be performed. To assign V/J genes and CDR3, sequences were annotated using PyIR, a Python wrapper for IgBLAST v1.9, with IMGT germline references. Reads with weak V/J assignments (E-value above 1e-6), missing CDR3, stop codons, out-of-frame junctions, or ambiguous translated residues were removed. A V3J clonotype was defined by an identical inferred V gene, J gene, and CDR3 amino acid sequence. Percentage overlap between repertoires was calculated by dividing the number of shared unique clonotypes by the size of the smaller repertoire. Repertoire richness was assessed with RTK rarefaction, the Chao1 estimator, and Recon v2.1 estimates of unobserved clonotypes. OLGA was used to compute generation probabilities for all TCRbeta clonotypes that the gDNA method yielded from a few donors. TCRdb obtained this table from immuneACCESS and retained in-frame rearrangements with V and J assigned. These tables miss some clones; where compared with another copy, unresolved V genes account for less than half of the shortfall, and the remainder is unexplained. V and J calls and clone size are those listed in that table; D and trimming were worked out from the DNA. The sample profile shows hundreds of thousands of clones; approximately 75% of them were found once. Together, the top ten hold about 1.7% of the sample.

The sequenced sample was memory CD4+ T cells sorted from blood. Interpreted using the paper, the cell subset or site label stands for: CD45RA-negative fraction. The rearranged segments are TRBV7-3 and TRBJ1-5; a tentative D match to TRBD1 spans 6 bases. This TCR came from a woman aged 30 to 39 in good health. The DNA is as follows: TGTGCCAGCAGCTTAGTCGCAGGGGCTTCTAATCAGCCCCAGCATTTT. It translates to CASSLVAGASNQPQHF.